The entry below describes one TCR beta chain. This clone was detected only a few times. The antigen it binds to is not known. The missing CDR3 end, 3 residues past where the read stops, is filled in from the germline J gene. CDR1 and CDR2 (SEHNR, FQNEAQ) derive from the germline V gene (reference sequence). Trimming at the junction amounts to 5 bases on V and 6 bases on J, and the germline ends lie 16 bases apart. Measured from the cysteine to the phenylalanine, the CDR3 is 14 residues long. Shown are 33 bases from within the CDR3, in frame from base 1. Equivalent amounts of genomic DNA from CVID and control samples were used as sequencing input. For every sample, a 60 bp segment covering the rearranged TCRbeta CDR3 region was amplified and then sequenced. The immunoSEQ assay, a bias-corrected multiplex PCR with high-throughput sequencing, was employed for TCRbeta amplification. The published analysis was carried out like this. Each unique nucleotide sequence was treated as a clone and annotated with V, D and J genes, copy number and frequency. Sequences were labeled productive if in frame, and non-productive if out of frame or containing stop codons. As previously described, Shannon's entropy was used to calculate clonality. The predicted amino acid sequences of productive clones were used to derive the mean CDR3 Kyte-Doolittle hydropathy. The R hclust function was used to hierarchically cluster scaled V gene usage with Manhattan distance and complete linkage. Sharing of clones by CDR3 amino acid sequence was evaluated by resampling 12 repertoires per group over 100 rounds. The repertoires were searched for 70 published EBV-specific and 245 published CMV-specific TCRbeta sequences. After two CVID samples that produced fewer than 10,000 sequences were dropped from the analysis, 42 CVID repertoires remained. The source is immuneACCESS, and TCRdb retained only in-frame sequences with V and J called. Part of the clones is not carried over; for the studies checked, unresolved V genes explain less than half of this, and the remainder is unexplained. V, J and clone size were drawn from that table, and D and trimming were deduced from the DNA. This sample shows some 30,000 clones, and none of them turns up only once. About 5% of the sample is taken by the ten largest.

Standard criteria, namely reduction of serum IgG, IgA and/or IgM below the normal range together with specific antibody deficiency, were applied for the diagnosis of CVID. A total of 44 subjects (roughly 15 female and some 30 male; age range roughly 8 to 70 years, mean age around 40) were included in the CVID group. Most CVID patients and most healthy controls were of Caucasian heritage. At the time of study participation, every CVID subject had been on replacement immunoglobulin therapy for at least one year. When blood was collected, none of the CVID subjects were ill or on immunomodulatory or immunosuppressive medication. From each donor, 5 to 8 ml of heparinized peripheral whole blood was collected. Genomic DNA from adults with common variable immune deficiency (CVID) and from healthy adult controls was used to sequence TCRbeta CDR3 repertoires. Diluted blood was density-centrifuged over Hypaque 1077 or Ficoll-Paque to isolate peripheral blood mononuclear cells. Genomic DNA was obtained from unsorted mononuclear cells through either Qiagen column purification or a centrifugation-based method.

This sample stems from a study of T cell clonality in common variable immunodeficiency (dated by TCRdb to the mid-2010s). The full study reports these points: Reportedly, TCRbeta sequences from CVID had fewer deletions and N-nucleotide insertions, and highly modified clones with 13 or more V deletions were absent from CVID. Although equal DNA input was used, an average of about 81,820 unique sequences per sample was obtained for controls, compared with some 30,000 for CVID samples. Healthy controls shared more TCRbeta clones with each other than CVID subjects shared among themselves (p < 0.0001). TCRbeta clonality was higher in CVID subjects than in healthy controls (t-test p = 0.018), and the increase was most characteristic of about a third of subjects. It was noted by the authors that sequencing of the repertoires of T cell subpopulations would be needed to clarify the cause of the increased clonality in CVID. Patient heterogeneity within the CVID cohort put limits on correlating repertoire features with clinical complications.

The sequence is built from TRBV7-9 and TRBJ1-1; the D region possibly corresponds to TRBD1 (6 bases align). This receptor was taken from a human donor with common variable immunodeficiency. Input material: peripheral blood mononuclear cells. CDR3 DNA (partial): TGTGCCAGCAGCCCGAGTACAGGGTACCCTGAA. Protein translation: CASSPSTGYPE. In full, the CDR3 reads CASSPSTGYPEAFF.